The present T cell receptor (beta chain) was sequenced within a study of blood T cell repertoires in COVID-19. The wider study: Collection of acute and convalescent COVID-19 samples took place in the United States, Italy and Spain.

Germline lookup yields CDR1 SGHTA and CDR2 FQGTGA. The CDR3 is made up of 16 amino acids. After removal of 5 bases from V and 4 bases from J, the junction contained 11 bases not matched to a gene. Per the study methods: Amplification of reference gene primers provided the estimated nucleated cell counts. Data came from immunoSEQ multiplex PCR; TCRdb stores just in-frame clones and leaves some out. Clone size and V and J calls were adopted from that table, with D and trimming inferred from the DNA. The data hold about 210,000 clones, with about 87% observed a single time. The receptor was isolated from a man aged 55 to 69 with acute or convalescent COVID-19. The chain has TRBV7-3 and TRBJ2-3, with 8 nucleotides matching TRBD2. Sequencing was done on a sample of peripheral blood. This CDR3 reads CASSLRPGLGADTQYF. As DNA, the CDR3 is TGTGCCAGCAGCCTTCGTCCGGGACTAGGCGCAGATACGCAGTATTTT.